The clone carrying this TCR beta chain was counted between two and nine times. The antigen remains unidentified. This table comes from immunoSEQ multiplex PCR, and its TCRdb copy is limited to in-frame clones, with some not included. The table has around 70,000 clones, approximately 87% seen once. The germline V gene has CDR1 SGHDN and CDR2 FVKESK. V was shortened by 9 bases and J by 5 bases, with 16 bases between the two germline ends. The CDR3 totals 13 residues. This specimen comes from a study of T cells in localized non-small cell lung cancer. Study observations and caveats: A denser population of T cells in blood accompanied longer overall survival. Clonality of T cells reached its maximum in uninvolved adjacent lung, surpassing tumor.

The receptor's source is a male donor at least 60 years old with stage III squamous cell lung carcinoma. The rearrangement uses TRBV14 and TRBJ1-2; TRBD1 might be the D (5 bases). The source material was peripheral blood, sampled before any cancer treatment. CDR3 nucleotide sequence: TGTGCCAGTTCACAGAGGGGCGCATATGGCTACACCTTC. As protein: CASSQRGAYGYTF.